The 16 T cell receptor beta chains listed next were all sequenced from one sample in a study of blood T cell repertoires in COVID-19. TCRdb's copy holds only in-frame clones and misses some; the assay was immunoSEQ multiplex PCR. This sample carries about 160,000 clones, approximately 92% of them seen once, and the ten largest clones take roughly 4.8%. Sequencing was carried out using peripheral blood. Every receptor here comes from a man aged 30-40 years with COVID-19, enrolled during active disease.

The chain is built from TRBV6-2 or TRBV6-3 and TRBJ2-2; 7 bases align to TRBD1. Germline CDR1 MNHEY, CDR2 SVGEGT. CDR3 length equals 13 residues. The trim removed 5 bases at V and 6 bases at J, leaving 3 bases unmatched. CDR3 amino acids: CASSTQGSGELFF. The CDR3 DNA follows: TGTGCCAGCAGTACACAGGGGTCCGGGGAGCTGTTTTTT.

The V call is TRBV19, the J call TRBJ1-5; possibly TRBD1 for D (5 bases). The V end was cut by 5 bases, the J end by 7 bases, with 18 bases between. In germline, CDR1 is LNHDA, CDR2 SQIVND (reference sequence). This CDR3 region has 15 residues. CDR3 sequence: CASSPTQGLRQPQHF. The CDR3 DNA follows: TGTGCCAGTAGTCCCACCCAGGGCCTTCGGCAGCCCCAGCATTTT.

The chain has TRBV7-6 and TRBJ2-7; 9 bases match TRBD2. V gave up 4 bases and J gave up 3 bases; unmatched junction bases: 13. The germline V gene has CDR1 SGHVS and CDR2 FNYEAQ. This CDR3 spans 17 amino acids. CDR3 nucleotides: TGTGCCAGCAGCTCAACTGGCGGGAGGGGCCCCTTCTACGAGCAGTACTTC. Encoded protein: CASSSTGGRGPFYEQYF.

The chain links TRBV5-6 to TRBJ1-1; 9 bases align to TRBD1. Germline V gene data show CDR1 as SGHDT and CDR2 as YYEEEE. This CDR3 spans 16 amino acids. Losses at the gene ends were 3 bases for V and 2 bases for J; bases not matched to a gene: 8. The CDR3 bases are TGTGCCAGCAGCTCAGTCTGGGACAGGGCCAACACTGAAGCTTTCTTT. The encoded protein is CASSSVWDRANTEAFF.

V gene TRBV5-1 combines with J gene TRBJ2-7, with D possibly matching TRBD1 (5 bases). Germline V gene lookup returns CDR1 SGHRS and CDR2 YFSETQ. The CDR3 spans 15 residues. The germline V and J ends were trimmed by 4 bases and 7 bases, with 21 bases remaining between them. The CDR3 bases are TGCGCCAGCAGCCCTTCTCGACAGAGTACGGAAGAGCAGTACTTC. Residues: CASSPSRQSTEEQYF.

The V call is TRBV11-3, the J call TRBJ2-2, with 8 bases lining up with TRBD1. V shed 2 bases and J 6 bases; nucleotides not matched to a gene: 5. Germline loops: CDR1 SGHNT, CDR2 YENEEA. CDR3 length: 15 amino acids. The CDR3 region is CASSLYRGSAGELFF. In DNA form, the CDR3 reads TGTGCCAGCAGCTTATACAGGGGGAGTGCCGGGGAGCTGTTTTTT.

The chain carries TRBV7-2 and TRBJ2-2; TRBD1 matches at 10 bases. Germline assignment: CDR1 SGHTA and CDR2 FQGNSA. The trim removed 2 bases at V and 4 bases at J, leaving 10 bases unmatched. This CDR3 comprises 18 residues. This CDR3 is CASSLRGHRDRGTGELFF. DNA of the CDR3: TGTGCCAGCAGCTTAAGGGGTCACCGGGACAGGGGCACCGGGGAGCTGTTTTTT.

The V and J genes are TRBV6-1 and TRBJ1-1; 10 bases are shared with TRBD1. The CDR3 is 20 residues long. Trimming cost V 3 bases and J 0 bases; bases outside gene matches: 16. The germline CDR1 and CDR2 sequences are MNHNS and SASEGT. This CDR3 reads CASSDYAPGQGRGVNTEAFF. The CDR3 DNA follows: TGTGCCAGCAGTGACTATGCGCCGGGACAGGGGAGAGGTGTGAACACTGAAGCTTTCTTT.

J is TRBJ1-2 and V is TRBV6-5, with a tentative D call TRBD1 (5 bases). V was cut by 2 bases and J by 4 bases, with 11 bases left in between. The CDR3 is 14 amino acids. Looked up from germline, CDR1 is MNHEY and CDR2 is SVGAGI. As DNA, the CDR3 is TGTGCCAGCAGTTACCAGCAGGGCTCCTATGGCTACACCTTC. It is translated as CASSYQQGSYGYTF.

The chain employs TRBV29-1 and TRBJ2-7; D might be TRBD1 (5 bases). The germline V and J ends were trimmed by 0 bases and 2 bases, with 14 bases remaining between them. The CDR3 consists of 15 residues. The germline CDR1 and CDR2 sequences are SQVTM and ANQGSEA. For the CDR3, the DNA is TGCAGCGTTGAAGAAGGTAGCAGGACACCCTACGAGCAGTACTTC. This sequence encodes CSVEEGSRTPYEQYF.

The rearrangement links TRBV27 to TRBJ1-2, with 9 bases matching TRBD1. The V gene end was trimmed by 2 bases and the J gene end by 4 bases; junction bases not matched to a gene: 11. CDR3 length equals 17 residues. In germline, CDR1 is MNHEY, CDR2 SMNVEV (reference sequence). Here the CDR3 reads CASSLEPGQGTSYGYTF. The CDR3 DNA is TGTGCCAGCAGTTTAGAACCAGGACAGGGGACATCCTATGGCTACACCTTC.

In this sample, this clone turned up once. CDR3 in amino acids: CASSHWASAGETQYF. CDR3 nucleotide sequence: TGTGCCAGCAGCCATTGGGCCTCAGCGGGAGAGACCCAGTACTTC. The genes are TRBV7-9 and TRBJ2-5, with D possibly TRBD2 on 6 matching bases. V was shortened by 5 bases and J by 4 bases, with 17 bases between the two germline ends. The germline V gene encodes CDR1 SEHNR and CDR2 FQNEAQ (reference sequence). There are 15 residues in the CDR3.

This chain links TRBV25-1 with TRBJ2-5, with D tentatively TRBD1 (6 bases). V lost 3 bases, J lost 4 bases, and 9 bases lay in between. Germline V gives CDR1 MGHDK, CDR2 SYGVNS. The CDR3 loop spans 13 amino acids. This chain's CDR3 is CASSEGAGETQYF. CDR3 sequence (DNA): TGTGCCAGCAGTGAGGGGGCAGGAGAGACCCAGTACTTC.

This clone was observed a few times. J is TRBJ2-7 and V is TRBV19; 7 nucleotides match TRBD1. CDR1 is LNHDA and CDR2 is SQIVND in the germline V gene (reference sequence). The V segment lost 3 bases and the J segment 1 base; nucleotides outside the gene matches: 6. The CDR3 has 15 amino acids. Here the CDR3 reads CASSMATGSSYEQYF. For the CDR3, the DNA is TGTGCCAGTAGTATGGCGACAGGGTCATCCTACGAGCAGTACTTC.

The V call is TRBV5-1, the J call TRBJ1-4; maybe TRBD1 (5 bases). The CDR3 is made up of 15 amino acids. CDR1 is SGHRS and CDR2 is YFSETQ in the germline V gene. The V and J ends lost 0 bases and 7 bases respectively, with 13 bases between them. The CDR3 is CASSLAGGDGEKLFF. The DNA for the CDR3 is TGCGCCAGCAGCTTGGCCGGAGGGGACGGTGAAAAACTGTTTTTT. The whole variable domain, filled in from reference TRBV5-1 and TRBJ1-4, reads KAGVTQTPRYLIKTRGQQVTLSCSPISGHRSVSWYQQTPGQGLQFLFEYFSETQRNKGNFPGRFSGRQFSNSRSEMNVSTLELGDSALYLCASSLAGGDGEKLFFGSGTQLSVL.

This clone was seen only a few times. The chain links TRBV28 to TRBJ2-2, with 9 nucleotides matching TRBD1. V lost 6 bases and J lost 5; bases outside the gene matches: 7. Germline V gene data show CDR1 as MDHEN and CDR2 as SYDVKM. CDR3 size: 15 residues. The CDR3 is CASRDRGSWTGELFF. The CDR3 DNA follows: TGTGCCAGCAGAGACAGGGGGTCTTGGACCGGGGAGCTGTTTTTT.